Each of the 25 T cell receptor beta chains below was sequenced from the same sample in a study of blood T cell repertoires in COVID-19. The table came from immunoSEQ multiplex PCR; TCRdb's copy has only in-frame clones and leaves some out. The top ten clones hold roughly 2.1% of a sample with some 150,000 clones, 85% to 90% of them seen once. The sample comprised peripheral blood. The receptors were gathered from a human donor in a cohort sampled during active COVID-19.

The V call is TRBV25-1, the J call TRBJ2-2; tentative D call: TRBD2 (6 bases). This CDR3 region has 14 residues. Per the germline V gene, CDR1 is MGHDK and CDR2 is SYGVNS. V lost 4 bases, J lost 5 bases, and 11 bases lay in between. The CDR3 nucleotides read TGTGCCAGCAGTGTGGAGGGGTGGACCGGGGAGCTGTTTTTT. It yields the protein CASSVEGWTGELFF.

The genes are TRBV28 and TRBJ2-1, with TRBD2 identical over 9 bases. With 0 bases clipped from V and 4 bases from J, the junction kept 1 base outside the gene matches. The CDR3 is 15 residues long. CDR1 is MDHEN and CDR2 is SYDVKM in the germline V gene. CDR3 sequence reads: CASSLWTSGYNEQFF. As DNA, the CDR3 is TGTGCCAGCAGTTTATGGACTAGCGGATACAATGAGCAGTTCTTC.

V gene TRBV5-1 combines with J gene TRBJ1-4; D gene uncertain. V gave up 4 bases and J gave up 0 bases, with 10 bases separating them. The CDR3 consists of 15 residues. Germline CDR1 SGHRS, CDR2 YFSETQ. The CDR3 DNA reads as TGCGCCAGCAGCGACCCGAGGGCAACTAATGAAAAACTGTTTTTT. Protein: CASSDPRATNEKLFF.

This clone occurred a few times. V and J are TRBV12-3 or TRBV12-4 and TRBJ1-5; possibly TRBD1 for D (5 bases). The CDR3 is made up of 12 amino acids. V was trimmed by 6 bases and J by 4 bases, leaving 7 bases between them. The CDR3: CASRGLNQPQHF. The CDR3 DNA reads as TGTGCCAGCAGGGGACTGAATCAGCCCCAGCATTTT.

The chain recombines TRBV6-5 with TRBJ1-1; TRBD1 is a possible D gene (6 bases). Per the germline V gene, CDR1 is MNHEY and CDR2 is SVGAGI. Trimming left V 6 bases short and J 1 base short, with 12 bases between. CDR3 length: 14 residues. DNA for the CDR3: TGTGCCAGCAGGGTGCTACAGGGGAACACTGAAGCTTTCTTT. It is translated as CASRVLQGNTEAFF.

This clone was recorded a few times. The chain couples TRBV19 to TRBJ1-5; no definite D call. In germline, CDR1 is LNHDA, CDR2 SQIVND (reference sequence). The CDR3 length is 13 residues. Trimming pared 7 bases from V and 3 bases from J, leaving 10 bases between. CDR3 residues: CASKLADNQPQHF. The CDR3 coding sequence is TGTGCCAGTAAATTGGCGGACAATCAGCCCCAGCATTTT.

The chain carries TRBV4-3 and TRBJ1-1; D is undetermined. CDR1 is LGHNA, CDR2 YSLEER, per germline. V was clipped by 5 bases and J by 1 base, with 8 bases between them. The CDR3 is made up of 13 amino acids. The DNA of the CDR3 is TGCGCCAGCAGCGCTCACAAGAACACTGAAGCTTTCTTT. Translating it yields CASSAHKNTEAFF.

This clone was observed a handful of times. This chain joins TRBV2 and TRBJ1-5, with TRBD1 identical over 8 bases. V dropped 4 bases and J dropped 6; count of bases not matched to a gene: 8. The CDR3 is 15 residues long. CDR1 SNHLY and CDR2 FYNNEI come from the germline V gene. Written as DNA, the CDR3 is TGTGCCAGCAGTGCACGAAGTCAGGGGGCTCAGCCCCAGCATTTT. It specifies CASSARSQGAQPQHF.

The V call is TRBV3-1 (or the pseudogene TRBV3-2), the J call TRBJ2-2; 12 bases map to TRBD2. Germline trimming cut 1 base from V and 1 base from J; bases unmatched to any gene: 7. Germline CDR1 is LGHDT and CDR2 is YNNKEL (reference sequence). The CDR3 extends over 19 amino acids. CDR3 DNA: TGTGCCAGCAGCCAAGGGCTAGCGGGAGGGCCTGTGAACACCGGGGAGCTGTTTTTT. Encoded protein: CASSQGLAGGPVNTGELFF.

The chain carries TRBV6-2 or TRBV6-3 and TRBJ2-1, with no clear D. CDR3 size: 15 residues. V lost 2 bases and J lost 3, with 11 bases in between. Germline lookup yields CDR1 MNHEY and CDR2 SVGEGT. The CDR3 is CASSYQLSGYNEQFF. CDR3 DNA: TGTGCCAGCAGTTACCAGCTGTCAGGCTACAATGAGCAGTTCTTC.

The CDR3 here is CASSPSKGLAGVRDTGELFF. DNA of the CDR3: TGTGCCAGCTCACCATCCAAAGGGCTAGCGGGAGTTCGGGACACCGGGGAGCTGTTTTTT. The rearrangement uses TRBV18 and TRBJ2-2, with 10 bases aligning to TRBD2. The ends lost 2 bases at V and 3 bases at J; junction bases unmatched: 15. Per the germline V gene, CDR1 is KGHSH and CDR2 is LQKENI. This CDR3 is 20 amino acids long.

This clone was seen only once. CDR3: CASSTPGISGNTIYF. In nucleotides, the CDR3 is TGTGCCAGCAGCACCCCAGGGATCTCTGGAAACACCATATATTTT. The gene calls are TRBV9 and TRBJ1-3, with D perhaps matching TRBD1 (5 bases). Germline values: CDR1 SGDLS, CDR2 YYNGEE. This CDR3 contains 15 residues. V was trimmed by 4 bases and J by 0 bases, leaving 11 bases between them.

The chain links TRBV7-9 to TRBJ2-7; 7 bases match TRBD1. The CDR3 extends over 14 amino acids. The ends lost 5 bases at V and 1 base at J; junction bases unmatched: 5. The germline gives CDR1 SEHNR, CDR2 FQNEAQ (reference sequence). CDR3 DNA sequence: TGTGCCAGCAGCGAGACAGGGCCATCCTACGAGCAGTACTTC. It yields the protein CASSETGPSYEQYF.

DNA for the CDR3: TGTGCCAGCAGACTAGCGGGGGGGGCGGGGGAGACCCAGTACTTC. Its translation is CASRLAGGAGETQYF. V and J are TRBV27 and TRBJ2-5, with 13 nucleotides matching TRBD2. J gave up 5 bases and V 6 bases, and 6 bases lay outside the gene matches. This CDR3 spans 15 amino acids. Germline loops: CDR1 MNHEY, CDR2 SMNVEV (reference sequence).

This chain joins TRBV7-2 and TRBJ2-5; D might be TRBD1 (6 bases). Germline V CDR1 and CDR2: SGHTA, FQGNSA. V was pared by 0 bases and J by 2 bases, with 16 bases between. This CDR3 is 17 amino acids long. The CDR3 DNA reads as TGTGCCAGCAGCTTAGCTGGGGGCCAGATTAAACAAGAGACCCAGTACTTC. Translation gives CASSLAGGQIKQETQYF.

The CDR3 is CASTARRVPTGAVDQETQYF. CDR3 bases: TGTGCCAGCACCGCTCGTCGGGTACCGACAGGGGCAGTTGATCAAGAGACCCAGTACTTC. This chain links TRBV6-4 with TRBJ2-5; TRBD1 matches 8 bases. The CDR3 runs 20 residues. Germline assignment: CDR1 MRHNA and CDR2 SNTAGT. V lost 7 bases to trimming and J lost 2 bases; unmatched junction nucleotides: 24.

This chain links TRBV7-2 with TRBJ2-5; no clear D. The V gene lost 5 bases and the J gene lost 2 bases, with 12 bases spanning the gap. This CDR3 is built from 14 residues. Germline-derived CDR1 and CDR2 are SGHTA and FQGNSA. Here the CDR3 reads CASSKYRTQETQYF. CDR3 nucleotides: TGTGCCAGCAGCAAATACAGAACGCAAGAGACCCAGTACTTC. The variable domain in full, completed from reference TRBV7-2 and TRBJ2-5, reads GAGVSQSPSNKVTEKGKDVELRCDPISGHTALYWYRQSLGQGLEFLIYFQGNSAPDKSGLPSDRFSAERTGGSVSTLTIQRTQQEDSAVYLCASSKYRTQETQYFGPGTRLLVL.

The rearrangement joins TRBV7-9 to TRBJ1-1, with D possibly being TRBD1 (5 bases). The germline gives CDR1 SEHNR, CDR2 FQNEAQ (reference sequence). This CDR3 is built from 15 residues. The germline V and J ends were trimmed by 1 base and 4 bases, with 13 bases remaining between them. CDR3 loop: CASSLDLGVGTEAFF. The DNA of the CDR3 is TGTGCCAGCAGCTTAGATCTAGGGGTTGGCACTGAAGCTTTCTTT. Full variable domain (outside the CDR3, taken from reference TRBV7-9 and TRBJ1-1): DTGVSQNPRHKITKRGQNVTFRCDPISEHNRLYWYRQTLGQGPEFLTYFQNEAQLEKSRLLSDRFSAERPKGSFSTLEIQRTEQGDSAMYLCASSLDLGVGTEAFFGQGTRLTVV.

This rearrangement joins TRBV28 to TRBJ1-3; the D gene is possibly TRBD1 (6 bases). Germline lookup yields CDR1 MDHEN and CDR2 SYDVKM. V lost 6 bases to trimming and J lost 4 bases, with 19 bases between them. The CDR3 has 16 amino acids. The CDR3 bases are TGTGCCAGCAGCCCGAACAGGGTTCGCTCCGGAAACACCATATATTTT. Its protein product is CASSPNRVRSGNTIYF.

This chain joins TRBV4-2 and TRBJ1-1; 8 bases match TRBD1. The length of the CDR3 is 18 residues. V was pared by 0 bases and J by 0 bases, with 9 bases of the junction left unmatched. Germline V gives CDR1 LGHNA, CDR2 YNFKEQ. The CDR3, as DNA: TGTGCCAGCAGCCAAGATATTGGTCCCAGGGGGCTGAACACTGAAGCTTTCTTT. Translation gives CASSQDIGPRGLNTEAFF.

This rearrangement joins TRBV4-1 to TRBJ2-2, with TRBD1 as a possible D gene (5 bases). CDR1 and CDR2 from the germline V gene are MGHRA and YSYEKL. This CDR3 is 17 amino acids long. The germline V and J ends were trimmed by 2 bases and 3 bases, with 16 bases remaining between them. CDR3 sequence: CASSQNVLTGHTGELFF. Written as DNA, the CDR3 is TGCGCCAGCAGCCAAAACGTGCTCACAGGCCACACCGGGGAGCTGTTTTTT.

The V call is TRBV6-5, the J call TRBJ1-5; TRBD1 aligns across 9 bases. Germline V CDR1 and CDR2: MNHEY, SVGAGI. After removal of 6 bases from V and 4 bases from J, the junction contained 1 base not matched to a gene. The CDR3 is 13 amino acids. The CDR3 is CASRGQGNQPQHF. The CDR3 region has the DNA TGTGCCAGCAGGGGACAGGGAAATCAGCCCCAGCATTTT.

The chain combines TRBV5-1 with TRBJ2-1; 13 nucleotides align to TRBD2. J lost 7 bases, V lost 5 bases, and 6 bases had no gene match. The CDR3 totals 15 residues. Germline V CDR1 and CDR2: SGHRS, YFSETQ. This CDR3 reads CASRPGLAGRNEQFF. The CDR3 coding sequence is TGCGCCAGCAGACCGGGACTAGCGGGGAGAAATGAGCAGTTCTTC.

This clone came up a few times. The chain joins TRBV20-1 to TRBJ1-5; D may be TRBD1 (5 bases). CDR3 length: 14 amino acids. Germline V CDR1 and CDR2: DFQATT, SNEGSKA (reference sequence). V was pared by 3 bases and J by 6 bases, with 15 bases between. CDR3 sequence: CSASWGGKIQPQHF. Written as DNA, the CDR3 is TGCAGTGCTAGTTGGGGGGGGAAGATTCAGCCCCAGCATTTT.

The genes are TRBV5-1 and TRBJ2-5; TRBD1 might be the D (6 bases). CDR3 length: 14 residues. V lost 0 bases and J 4 bases, leaving 10 bases between the germline ends. Germline CDR1 is SGHRS and CDR2 is YFSETQ. This CDR3 reads CASSLDTGRETQYF. For the CDR3, the DNA is TGCGCCAGCAGCTTGGATACAGGGAGAGAGACCCAGTACTTC.